The rows below give T cell receptor beta chains drawn from one sample of a study of molecular identifiers for immune sequencing clone quantification. TCRdb passed the PCR reads through MiXCR, listing each CDR3 protein once. Of some 41,000 distinct CDR3 sequences in the sample, approximately 17% are singletons; the top ten hold roughly 7.1%. Sequencing was performed on naive CD8+ T cells from blood, with Jurkat cell RNA spiked in. Receptors originate from a human donor in good health. Some libraries in this study had Jurkat cell RNA spiked in. Each CDR3 is given with its conserved first and last residue. The order of the fields is CDR3 protein, CDR3 DNA, D gene, clone size, J gene, V gene. A D gene is named only where the DNA matches it firmly. The size field is filled for only some rows; it gives once, few, many or a size class.

CDR3aa: CASNLAEGLAINEQFF; CDR3nt: TGTGCCAGCAATCTTGCCGAGGGACTAGCGATCAATGAGCAGTTCTTC; d_gene: TRBD2; abundance: many; j_gene: TRBJ2-1; v_gene: TRBV28
CDR3aa: CASSSLLGEQFF; CDR3nt: TGTGCCAGCAGCTCACTACTGGGTGAGCAGTTCTTC; d_gene: .; abundance: few; j_gene: TRBJ2-1; v_gene: TRBV9
CDR3aa: CASSQDIGVNFSYEQYF; CDR3nt: TGTGCCAGCAGCCAAGATATCGGGGTCAACTTCTCCTACGAGCAGTACTTC; d_gene: .; abundance: many; j_gene: TRBJ2-7; v_gene: TRBV3-1
CDR3aa: CASTESSGPYNEQFF; CDR3nt: TGTGCCAGCACCGAATCTAGCGGACCCTACAATGAGCAGTTCTTC; d_gene: TRBD2; abundance: many; j_gene: TRBJ2-1; v_gene: TRBV13
CDR3aa: CASTQWGDEQYF; CDR3nt: TGTGCCAGTACCCAGTGGGGAGACGAGCAGTACTTC; d_gene: .; abundance: few; j_gene: TRBJ2-7; v_gene: TRBV28
CDR3aa: CASSLWAGGRAGELFF; CDR3nt: TGTGCCAGCAGTTTATGGGCCGGGGGTCGCGCCGGGGAGCTGTTTTTT; d_gene: .; abundance: many; j_gene: TRBJ2-2; v_gene: TRBV27
CDR3aa: CSARVSADRGGGYTF; CDR3nt: TGCAGTGCTAGAGTCAGCGCCGACAGGGGCGGTGGCTACACCTTC; d_gene: TRBD1; abundance: many; j_gene: TRBJ1-2; v_gene: TRBV20-1
CDR3aa: CASSSGGLAGVYEQYF; CDR3nt: TGTGCCAGTAGTAGTGGGGGACTAGCGGGAGTCTACGAGCAGTACTTC; d_gene: TRBD2; abundance: many; j_gene: TRBJ2-7; v_gene: TRBV19
CDR3aa: CASSLEEGRGNIQYF; CDR3nt: TGTGCCAGCAGCTTAGAGGAGGGACGGGGAAACATTCAGTACTTC; d_gene: .; abundance: few; j_gene: TRBJ2-4; v_gene: TRBV7-2
CDR3aa: CASSLSQGTYNEQFF; CDR3nt: TGTGCCAGCAGTTTGTCACAGGGGACCTACAATGAGCAGTTCTTC; d_gene: TRBD1; abundance: .; j_gene: TRBJ2-1; v_gene: TRBV28
CDR3aa: CASSQVLRLSSYNEQFF; CDR3nt: TGCGCCAGCAGCCAAGTTCTGCGGCTAAGCTCCTACAATGAGCAGTTCTTC; d_gene: .; abundance: many; j_gene: TRBJ2-1; v_gene: TRBV4-3
CDR3aa: CASSLGNNQPQHF; CDR3nt: TGTGCCAGCAGTTTAGGAAACAATCAGCCCCAGCATTTT; d_gene: .; abundance: many; j_gene: TRBJ1-5; v_gene: TRBV27
CDR3aa: CASSFLAGVYEQYF; CDR3nt: TGTGCCAGCAGTTTTCTAGCGGGAGTCTACGAGCAGTACTTC; d_gene: TRBD2; abundance: many; j_gene: TRBJ2-7; v_gene: TRBV28
CDR3aa: CSPPGGGGYTF; CDR3nt: TGCAGTCCCCCCGGGGGTGGCGGCTACACCTTC; d_gene: .; abundance: few; j_gene: TRBJ1-2; v_gene: TRBV20-1
CDR3aa: CASSLMNGPTESYF; CDR3nt: TGTGCCAGCAGTTTAATGAATGGACCCACCGAGTCGTATTTT; d_gene: .; abundance: many; j_gene: TRBJ2-3; v_gene: TRBV27
CDR3aa: CSAKGWDSIQEGTDTQYF; CDR3nt: TGCAGTGCTAAGGGTTGGGATTCAATACAAGAGGGAACAGATACGCAGTATTTT; d_gene: .; abundance: few; j_gene: TRBJ2-3; v_gene: TRBV20-1
CDR3aa: CASSSGTGVFGANEKLFF; CDR3nt: TGTGCCAGCAGCTCAGGGACAGGGGTCTTTGGGGCCAATGAAAAACTGTTTTTT; d_gene: TRBD1; abundance: few; j_gene: TRBJ1-4; v_gene: TRBV2
CDR3aa: CASSLESGPTYNEQFF; CDR3nt: TGTGCCAGCAGCTTAGAAAGCGGTCCGACCTACAATGAGCAGTTCTTC; d_gene: .; abundance: .; j_gene: TRBJ2-1; v_gene: TRBV7-8
CDR3aa: CASSSAGMGKTQYF; CDR3nt: TGTGCCAGCTCCTCGGCAGGGATGGGTAAGACCCAGTACTTC; d_gene: .; abundance: many; j_gene: TRBJ2-5; v_gene: TRBV27
CDR3aa: CASSQDLGLGMATNEKLFF; CDR3nt: TGCGCCAGCAGCCAAGATTTGGGTCTGGGGATGGCAACTAATGAAAAACTGTTTTTT; d_gene: .; abundance: many; j_gene: TRBJ1-4; v_gene: TRBV4-3
CDR3aa: CASSPQWTSGNEQFF; CDR3nt: TGTGCCAGCAGCCCGCAATGGACTAGCGGCAATGAGCAGTTCTTC; d_gene: TRBD2; abundance: many; j_gene: TRBJ2-1; v_gene: TRBV13
CDR3aa: CASSLWGGDDSEQYF; CDR3nt: TGCGCCAGCAGCTTGTGGGGGGGGGACGACTCCGAGCAGTACTTC; d_gene: TRBD2; abundance: many; j_gene: TRBJ2-7; v_gene: TRBV5-1
CDR3aa: CASSFGRYNEQFF; CDR3nt: TGTGCCAGCAGCTTCGGCAGATACAATGAGCAGTTCTTC; d_gene: .; abundance: many; j_gene: TRBJ2-1; v_gene: TRBV7-6
CDR3aa: CASSTGTLNEQFF; CDR3nt: TGTGCCAGCAGCACCGGGACTCTGAATGAGCAGTTCTTC; d_gene: .; abundance: .; j_gene: TRBJ2-1; v_gene: TRBV11-2
CDR3aa: CASSQDFRGSEKLFF; CDR3nt: TGCGCCAGCAGCCAAGACTTCAGGGGAAGTGAAAAACTGTTTTTT; d_gene: .; abundance: .; j_gene: TRBJ1-4; v_gene: TRBV4-3
CDR3aa: CASLPRAVLNTEAFF; CDR3nt: TGTGCCAGTCTCCCAAGGGCAGTCTTGAACACTGAAGCTTTCTTT; d_gene: .; abundance: many; j_gene: TRBJ1-1; v_gene: TRBV2
CDR3aa: CASSQDSGNGENIQYF; CDR3nt: TGTGCCAGCAGCCAAGATAGCGGGAACGGAGAAAACATTCAGTACTTC; d_gene: TRBD2; abundance: many; j_gene: TRBJ2-4; v_gene: TRBV4-2
CDR3aa: CASRTGTDTQYF; CDR3nt: TGTGCCAGCAGAACCGGGACAGATACGCAGTATTTT; d_gene: .; abundance: many; j_gene: TRBJ2-3; v_gene: TRBV28
CDR3aa: CSARVEFLGTEAFF; CDR3nt: TGCAGTGCTAGAGTCGAGTTCCTCGGCACTGAAGCTTTCTTT; d_gene: .; abundance: many; j_gene: TRBJ1-1; v_gene: TRBV20-1
CDR3aa: CASSFSMGELFF; CDR3nt: TGTGCCAGCAGCTTTTCTATGGGGGAGCTGTTTTTT; d_gene: .; abundance: many; j_gene: TRBJ2-2; v_gene: TRBV9
CDR3aa: CASSLVGDRGNEQFF; CDR3nt: TGTGCCAGCAGCTTAGTGGGGGACCGAGGCAATGAGCAGTTCTTC; d_gene: .; abundance: medium-sized; j_gene: TRBJ2-1; v_gene: TRBV13